The 9 T cell receptor beta chains given below trace back to one sample, sequenced in a study of human T cells and chemical hapten exposure. In TCRdb, the RACE reads were re-called with MiXCR into one record per CDR3 protein. The sample holds a few hundred thousand distinct CDR3 sequences; 6% to 7% are singletons and the top ten take less than 6.5%. The time point was: patch test 2, 6 weeks after DPC sensitization. Regarding treatment: therapeutic diphenylcyclopropenone sensitization with weekly scalp DPC. This specimen was whole blood, taken in connection with sensitization to the hapten diphenylcyclopropenone (DPC). These receptors were taken from a woman between 18 and 29 years old with alopecia areata. Some clones in this sample may be carry-over from other donors' samples.

The sample holds many counts of this clonotype. The V call is TRBV2, the J call TRBJ1-6; 7 bases match TRBD1. The V and J ends lost 5 bases and 7 bases, in that order; junction bases with no gene match: 5. The V gene's germline CDR1 is SNHLY and CDR2 FYNNEI. CDR3 length: 14 residues. The DNA for the CDR3 is TGTGCCAGCAGTTCGACAGGGCCCAATTCACCCCTCCACTTT. Translation gives CASSSTGPNSPLHF.

This clonotype was seen only a few times. The CDR3 is CASSYARTGPLYTEAFF. In nucleotides, the CDR3 is TGTGCCAGCAGTTATGCCCGGACAGGCCCCCTTTACACTGAAGCTTTCTTT. The chain has TRBV2 and TRBJ1-1, with 7 nucleotides matching TRBD1. Trimming cost V 5 bases and J 3 bases; bases outside gene matches: 15. Per germline, CDR1 SNHLY and CDR2 FYNNEI. The CDR3 is 17 residues long.

This clonotype was recorded a few times. V is TRBV6-5 and J is TRBJ2-3, with D uncertain. Germline-derived CDR1 and CDR2 are MNHEY and SVGAGI. Trimming shortened V by 2 bases and J by 2 bases, and 14 bases separated the two germline ends. This CDR3 has 16 amino acids. CDR3 coding DNA: TGTGCCAGCAGTTACACGCTCCCGGGTGACACAGATACGCAGTATTTT. Translated, it gives CASSYTLPGDTDTQYF.

The chain links TRBV7-2 to TRBJ1-6, with D unresolved. Trimming removed 4 bases at V and 1 base at J, with 8 bases between. CDR3 length: 15 amino acids. Germline CDR1 SGHTA, CDR2 FQGNSA. DNA of the CDR3: TGTGCCAGCAGCTCCCAATTGTCCTATAATTCACCCCTCCACTTT. Its translation is CASSSQLSYNSPLHF.

This clonotype appeared many times. The rearrangement joins TRBV7-2 to TRBJ2-1, with 10 bases aligning to TRBD1. From germline, CDR1 is SGHTA and CDR2 FQGNSA. The CDR3 contains 15 residues. J gave up 3 bases and V 4 bases, and 3 bases lay outside the gene matches. The CDR3 sequence: CASSSRDRGYNEQFF. CDR3 coding DNA: TGTGCCAGCAGCTCCCGGGACAGGGGCTACAATGAGCAGTTCTTC. The variable domain in full, with the rest retrieved from reference TRBV7-2 and TRBJ2-1, is GAGVSQSPSNKVTEKGKDVELRCDPISGHTALYWYRQSLGQGLEFLIYFQGNSAPDKSGLPSDRFSAERTGGSVSTLTIQRTQQEDSAVYLCASSSRDRGYNEQFFGPGTRLTVL.

This rearrangement joins TRBV6-5 to TRBJ1-2; tentative D call: TRBD1 (6 bases). CDR1 MNHEY and CDR2 SVGAGI come from the germline V gene. This CDR3 is built from 13 residues. Trimming took 6 bases from V and 3 from J, leaving 11 bases between them. CDR3 region: CASSTGGYYGYTF. The CDR3 DNA is TGTGCCAGCAGCACCGGGGGCTACTATGGCTACACCTTC.

The J gene is TRBJ2-3, the V gene TRBV7-2; no clear D gene. With 0 bases removed from V and 5 bases from J, the gap between germline ends came to 12 bases. Germline V gives CDR1 SGHTA, CDR2 FQGNSA. CDR3 size: 15 residues. CDR3 bases: TGTGCCAGCAGCTTAGCGGGTGCGCTCGAAGATACGCAGTATTTT. This codes for CASSLAGALEDTQYF.

This clonotype has at least ten counts. The chain employs TRBV28 and TRBJ1-2; 7 nucleotides match TRBD1. Germline values: CDR1 MDHEN, CDR2 SYDVKM. This CDR3 has 14 amino acids. V lost 8 bases to trimming and J lost 8 bases; unmatched junction nucleotides: 14. CDR3 sequence reads: CASRSPQGDRGYTF. DNA for the CDR3: TGTGCCAGCCGATCCCCCCAGGGGGATAGAGGCTACACCTTC.

The sample holds a few counts of this clonotype. The chain is built from TRBV20-1 and TRBJ1-3; weak D call: TRBD1 (5 bases). Germline V lookup: CDR1 DFQATT, CDR2 SNEGSKA (reference sequence). CDR3 length equals 15 residues. The V end lost 3 bases, the J end lost 0 bases, and 12 bases lay between the germline ends. DNA of the CDR3: TGCAGTGCTAGGTTTCCGGACATCTCTGGAAACACCATATATTTT. Translating gives CSARFPDISGNTIYF.